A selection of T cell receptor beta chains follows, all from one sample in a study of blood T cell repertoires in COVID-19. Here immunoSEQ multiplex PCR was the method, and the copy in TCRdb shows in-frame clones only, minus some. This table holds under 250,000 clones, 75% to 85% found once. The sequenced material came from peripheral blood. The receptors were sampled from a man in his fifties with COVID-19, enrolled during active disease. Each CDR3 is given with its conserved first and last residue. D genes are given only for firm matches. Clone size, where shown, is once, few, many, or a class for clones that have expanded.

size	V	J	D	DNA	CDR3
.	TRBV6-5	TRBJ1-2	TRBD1	TGTGCCGCCGAAGACGGGACAGGGTATGGCTACACCTTC	CAAEDGTGYGYTF
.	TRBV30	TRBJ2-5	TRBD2	TGTGCCTGGAGTGTACTTCGAGCGGGGGGGCCGGAGACCCAGTACTTC	CAWSVLRAGGPETQYF
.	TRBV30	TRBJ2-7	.	TGTGCCTGGACTACGGGGTACAGCGACTACGAGCAGTACTTC	CAWTTGYSDYEQYF
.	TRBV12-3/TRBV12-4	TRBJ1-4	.	TGTGCCAGTCGCCGGACAAGGGGTGAAAAACTGTTTTTT	CASRRTRGEKLFF
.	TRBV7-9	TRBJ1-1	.	TGTGCCAGCAGATCCTCGGCGTGGAGCACTGAAGCTTTCTTT	CASRSSAWSTEAFF
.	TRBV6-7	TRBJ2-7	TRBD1	TGTGCCAGCAGTACCCGGGACAGGGGCGACGAGCAGTACTTC	CASSTRDRGDEQYF
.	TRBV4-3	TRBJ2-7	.	TGCGCCAGCAGCCAAGAATACCAAGAGCACTACGAGCAGTACTTC	CASSQEYQEHYEQYF
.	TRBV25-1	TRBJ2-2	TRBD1	TGTGCCAGCAGTGATCTGCGGACAGGGTCCACCGGGGAGCTGTTTTTT	CASSDLRTGSTGELFF
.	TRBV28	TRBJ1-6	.	TGTGCCAGCACCCCCGGGGCCTATAATTCACCCCTCCACTTT	CASTPGAYNSPLHF
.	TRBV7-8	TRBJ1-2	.	TGTGCCAGCAGCTTAGGACAGGCTCGGGATGGCTACACCTTC	CASSLGQARDGYTF
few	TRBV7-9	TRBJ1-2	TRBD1	TGTGCCAGCAGCCCGCACCAAGGACAGGGCCACTATGGCTACACCTTC	CASSPHQGQGHYGYTF
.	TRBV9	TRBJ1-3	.	TGTGCCAGCAGCGAGCCCTCTGGAAACACCATATATTTT	CASSEPSGNTIYF
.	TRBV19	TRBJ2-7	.	TGTGCCAGTAGTATAAACAGGAACTACGAGCAGTACTTC	CASSINRNYEQYF
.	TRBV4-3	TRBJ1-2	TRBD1	TGCGCCAGCAGCCAAGATACAGGGGCTACCTATGGCTACACCTTC	CASSQDTGATYGYTF
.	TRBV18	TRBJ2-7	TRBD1	TGTGCCAGCTCACCACGGACAGGGGGCGAGCAGTACTTC	CASSPRTGGEQYF
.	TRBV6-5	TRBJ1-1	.	TGTGCCAGCAGTAAACGACAGGAGCTGAACACTGAAGCTTTCTTT	CASSKRQELNTEAFF
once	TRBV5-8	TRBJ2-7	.	TGTGCCAGCAGCTTGGGACAGCTCTACGAGCAGTACTTC	CASSLGQLYEQYF
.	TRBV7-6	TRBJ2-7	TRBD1	TGTGCCAGCAGCCAGGGGACAGAGACCTACGAGCAGTACTTC	CASSQGTETYEQYF
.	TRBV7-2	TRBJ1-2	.	TGTGCCAGCAGCTTAGAGTACTCCTTCTATGGCTACACCTTC	CASSLEYSFYGYTF
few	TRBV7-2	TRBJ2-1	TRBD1	TGTGCCAGCAGGATAGAGGGGACAGGGGGCTTCAATGAGCAGTTCTTC	CASRIEGTGGFNEQFF
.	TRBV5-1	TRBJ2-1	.	TGCGCCAGCAGCTTAGGAGTCCCCAGCTCCTACAATGAGCAGTTCTTC	CASSLGVPSSYNEQFF
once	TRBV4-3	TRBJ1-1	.	TGCGCCAGCAGCCAACATGACAGGTATGAAGCTTTCTTT	CASSQHDRYEAFF
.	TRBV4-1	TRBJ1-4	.	TGCGCCAGCAGCCAAGAGGGTTCAGAGGTAAAACTGTTTTTT	CASSQEGSEVKLFF
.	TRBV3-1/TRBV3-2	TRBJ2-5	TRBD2	TGTGCCAGCAGCCACCCGGGACTAGGGGTAGAGACCCAGTACTTC	CASSHPGLGVETQYF
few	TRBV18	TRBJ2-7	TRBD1	TGTGCCAGCTCACCACCGGGACAGGGGACCTACGAGCAGTACTTC	CASSPPGQGTYEQYF
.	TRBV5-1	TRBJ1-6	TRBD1	TGCGCCAGCAGCCCCACCGGGACAGGGTTCCACTTT	CASSPTGTGFHF
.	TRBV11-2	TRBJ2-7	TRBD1	TGTGCCAGCAGCTACCGACAGGGAACCCATTATTTC	CASSYRQGTHYF
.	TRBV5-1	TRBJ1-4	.	TGCGCCAGCAGCTGGGGGGTAGGACTTAATGAAAAACTGTTTTTT	CASSWGVGLNEKLFF
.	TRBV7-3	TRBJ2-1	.	TGTGCCAGCAGCTTACACGGGAACAATGAGCAGTTCTTC	CASSLHGNNEQFF
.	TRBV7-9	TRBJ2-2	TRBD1	TGTGCCAGCAGCGGAGGGACAGGGGAAGGGGAGCTGTTTTTT	CASSGGTGEGELFF
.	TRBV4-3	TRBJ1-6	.	TGCGCCAGCAGCCAAGATCTTGGGGGCATCAATTCACCCCTCCACTTT	CASSQDLGGINSPLHF
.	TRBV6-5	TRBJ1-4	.	TGTGCCAGCTCTCTCGGCATGACAGCGAATGAAAAACTGTTTTTT	CASSLGMTANEKLFF
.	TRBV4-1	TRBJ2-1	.	TGCGCCAGCAGCCAAGATCTATTCGCCGAACGGGAGCAGTTCTTC	CASSQDLFAEREQFF
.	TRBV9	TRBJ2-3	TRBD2	TGTGCCAGCAGCGACGGATCCGGGGGGTCCCTAGATACGCAGTATTTT	CASSDGSGGSLDTQYF
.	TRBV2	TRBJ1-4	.	TGTGCCAGCAGTGGGGAGAATGAAAAACTGTTTTTT	CASSGENEKLFF
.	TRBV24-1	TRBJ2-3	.	TGTGCCACCAGTGAGAGGATAGCGGAAACAGATACGCAGTATTTT	CATSERIAETDTQYF
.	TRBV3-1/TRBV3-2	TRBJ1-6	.	TGTGCCAGCAGCCAGTGGGGGGGAGGGAGAGATTCACCCCTCCACTTT	CASSQWGGGRDSPLHF
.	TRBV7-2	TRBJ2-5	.	TGTGCCAGCAGCTTGGTTGGTAGGGGAGAGACCCAGTACTTC	CASSLVGRGETQYF
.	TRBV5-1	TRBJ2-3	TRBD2	TGCGCCAGCAGCTTGGTAGCGGGGGGTGTAGATACGCAGTATTTT	CASSLVAGGVDTQYF
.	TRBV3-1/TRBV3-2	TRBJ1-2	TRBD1	TGTGCCAGCAGCCAAGATTGGGCAGGGGGTGGTGGCTACACCTTC	CASSQDWAGGGGYTF
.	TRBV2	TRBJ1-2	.	TGTGCCAGCTCAACAGGGAAAAACTATGGCTACACCTTC	CASSTGKNYGYTF
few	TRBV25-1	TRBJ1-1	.	TGTGCCAGCAGTGAGTCGACCAGGGTGGGCACTGAAGCTTTCTTT	CASSESTRVGTEAFF